Reported below is one TCR beta chain. Its binding antigen is unknown. Nothing much larger sits one base from this clone, and base qualities are not available. The CDR3 starts with the cysteine, ends with the phenylalanine, and has 14 residues. CDR3 DNA only is kept here, 42 bases in frame from base 1. According to the germline V gene, CDR1 reads MRHNA and CDR2 reads SNTAGT. V was cut back by 2 bases and J by 2 bases, leaving a gap of 9 bases between them. Each collaborating institution followed its own protocols to collect whole blood in K2EDTA tubes. For TCRbeta analysis, collaborators shipped samples in one of three forms: frozen whole blood, isolated PBMCs, or DNA extracted from either of those sample types. The sample comes from a study of blood T cell repertoires in COVID-19 (dated by TCRdb to 2020 to 2021). For context, the study as a whole: Collaborator samples came from the United States, Italy and Spain and covered acute and convalescent phases of COVID-19. The material from the prospective study consisted of cDNA or gDNA derived from T cells, B-cell-depleted T cells, or PBMCs. Deeply sampled blood TCRbeta repertoires from subjects exposed to, actively infected with, or recovered from COVID-19 were included in the dataset. A freely available public database, intended as a resource for researchers studying the immune response to SARS-CoV-2, is where the repertoires were released. The samples were drawn from the first 160 participants of the ongoing ImmuneRACE study and from 1,254 subjects provided by 6 global collaborators. The sample metadata nearly always contained a de-identified subject ID, COVID-19 status, age in years and sex. Where available, HLA class I and class II types were obtained from metadata supplied by the sample provider rather than from assay-based typing. The paper's findings and limits, for the study overall: How much clinical and demographic metadata was included differed by source and by participant, and the metadata was provided uncurated.

TCRbeta CDR3 regions were amplified from genomic DNA using the immunoSEQ Assay, a bias-controlled multiplex PCR. Per the original workflow: Nucleated cell counts per sample were estimated from amplification of reference gene primers within the assay. To quantify the absolute abundance of each unique TCRbeta CDR3 rearrangement, sequence reads were collapsed and filtered. Productive Simpson clonality was computed per sample as the square root of Simpson's diversity index over productive rearrangements. Sourced from immuneACCESS, this table was stored by TCRdb with only in-frame sequences that have V and J called. A share of the clones is absent; for the studies checked, an unresolved V gene accounts for under half, and the remainder has no known explanation. Clone size and the V and J calls come from that table; the DNA yielded D and trimming. In this sample the table shows 200,000 to 300,000 clones, over 70% of which occur a single time. Of the sample, 7.5% to 9% falls within the top ten clones.

This TCR derives from an elderly woman with acute or convalescent COVID-19. The sequenced material came from peripheral blood. The rearrangement joined TRBV6-4 to TRBJ1-2; possibly the D gene is TRBD1, per 6 matching bases. The CDR3 protein: CASSDGGLNYGYTF. The DNA sequence reads TGTGCCAGCAGTGACGGGGGCCTGAACTATGGCTACACCTTC.